This T cell receptor (beta chain) originates from a study of neurological immune-mediated disorders (dated by TCRdb to the late 2010s). For the wider study: Peripheral blood TCR-beta repertoires from HTLV-I-associated myelopathy (HAM/TSP) patients, multiple sclerosis patients and healthy controls were compared by UMI-based sequencing. The 106 TCR-beta libraries included longitudinal samples, technical triplicates and paired sorted CD4+ and CD8+ T-cell subsets alongside PBMC samples. To precisely calculate how much the frequency of each individual clone varied, libraries were sequenced in technical triplicate. The cohort comprised 68 subjects: about 15 HAM/TSP patients, 34 multiple sclerosis patients and around 20 healthy controls. The investigation overall reported the following: No identical CDR3 amino acid sequences were shared among expanded clones across subjects, suggesting private TCR-beta repertoires in all groups. TCR clonal expansion was greatest in HAM/TSP patients and smallest in MS patients, who ranked below even healthy controls.

Between the V and J ends, shortened by 3 bases and 1 base respectively, the junction contains 13 bases. Measured from the cysteine to the phenylalanine, the CDR3 is 15 residues long. Left in the record is the CDR3 DNA by itself, 45 bases read in frame from the first base. Per the germline V gene (reference sequence), DFQATT is the CDR1 and SNEGSKA is the CDR2. This sample's time point label indicates: technical triplicate 2. For unsorted PBMC libraries, 2 million PBMCs were used after storage in RNAlater at -80 degrees C until RNA extraction. Peripheral blood was subjected to Ficoll-Hypaque density gradient centrifugation to isolate PBMCs, which were then cryopreserved in liquid nitrogen. This clonotype was seen at least ten times. The target of this receptor is not known. There are no base qualities to consult, and no much larger clone falls within one base. cDNA was synthesized by template-switch 5'RACE using a primer carrying a 10-nucleotide random unique molecular identifier by which each TCR transcript was tagged. Each sequencing run produced over 160 million TCR-beta sequences covering 15-18 subjects. The RNeasy kit was used to extract total RNA. The KAPA Real-time Library Amplification kit was used to amplify TCR-beta VDJ regions with primers for the TCR constant region and the 5'RACE anchor. Sample indexes and Illumina adaptors were added in a first PCR, and a second PCR then increased library yield. After Ampure bead purification, the roughly 650 bp TCR product was size-selected on a 2% E-gel SizeSelection system. Library quality was checked on a Bioanalyzer, concentration was measured with Qubit, and libraries were quantified with the Kapa Library Quantification kit before pooling. An Illumina HiSeq 2500 was used to sequence the libraries paired-end at 2 x 150 bp. To increase sequence diversity, about 25-30% phiX was spiked into each library pool. On the study's bioinformatics: The UMI-based MiGEC pipeline processed quality-filtered reads and removed over 75% of raw TCR sequences during error correction. IMGT germline references were used for alignment of VDJ genes, and clonotypes were defined by a unique CDR3 amino acid sequence together with V-J genes. VDJtools evaluated clonal expansion, Shannon diversity and CDR3 relatedness (CalcPairwiseDistances, ClusterSamples); CLCbio workbench built phylogenetic trees. Using coefficient-of-variation modelling across technical triplicates, the study counted a clone as expanded if it had at least 8 unique UMIs. Through fastp at Q25 and MiXCR, TCRdb rebuilt clones from the public reads, retaining in-frame beta chains. For every CDR3 protein sequence, its rows merge into one entry that carries the most common genes and DNA. These V and J calls derive from TCRdb rather than the authors' analysis. The sample table records about 55,000 distinct CDR3 sequences; under 30% of these occur just once. Jointly, the top ten make up about 4.5% of the sample.

The sequence joins TRBV20-1 to TRBJ1-5; the D gene identity is not certain. The sample comprised PBMCs. The sequence was obtained from a man in his sixties with HTLV-1-associated myelopathy (HAM/TSP). The DNA reads as follows: TGCAGTGCTAGTTCTCCGGGGATGAGCAATCAGCCCCAGCATTTT. It translates to CSASSPGMSNQPQHF.